Sequencing of this T cell receptor beta chain was carried out in a study of blood T cell repertoires in COVID-19. Study-wide background: Samples taken during acute and convalescent COVID-19 were collected in the United States, Italy and Spain. In each case, the material was cDNA or gDNA derived from T cells, B-cell-depleted T cells, or PBMCs.

This CDR3 contains 15 residues. The V end was cut by 4 bases, the J end by 5 bases, with 18 bases between. Germline CDR1 reads SGHRS; CDR2 reads YFSETQ. In the original processing: Nucleated cell counts were estimated from reference gene primer amplification. TCRdb's copy holds only in-frame clones and misses some; the assay was immunoSEQ multiplex PCR. V, J and clone size derive from that table, while D and trimming were established from the DNA sequence. Seen here are around 130,000 clones, roughly 90% observed once, and the top ten hold approximately 3.7%. The sequence was collected from a man aged 50 to 60 with active COVID-19. The chain carries TRBV5-1 and TRBJ1-2, with D maybe TRBD1 (6 bases). Sequences were obtained from peripheral blood. CDR3 nucleotides: TGCGCCAGCAGCGGAACACAGGGCTACGGGTATGGCTACACCTTC. It translates to CASSGTQGYGYGYTF.